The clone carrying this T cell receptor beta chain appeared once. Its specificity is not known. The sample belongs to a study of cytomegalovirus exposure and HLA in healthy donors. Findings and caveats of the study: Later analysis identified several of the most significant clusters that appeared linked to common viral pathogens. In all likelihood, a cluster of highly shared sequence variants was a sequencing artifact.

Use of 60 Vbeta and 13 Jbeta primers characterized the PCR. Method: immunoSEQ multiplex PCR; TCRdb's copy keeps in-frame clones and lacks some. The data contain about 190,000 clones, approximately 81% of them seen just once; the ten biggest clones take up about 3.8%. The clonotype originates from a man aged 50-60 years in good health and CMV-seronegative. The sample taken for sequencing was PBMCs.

CDR3 coding DNA: TGTGCCAGCGGCCGTTCGACTTCGAACACTGAAGCTTTCTTT. It encodes CASGRSTSNTEAFF. The rearrangement links TRBV7-2 to TRBJ1-1; D gene uncertain. Germline V CDR1 and CDR2: SGHTA, FQGNSA. The CDR3 totals 14 residues. Trimming stripped 8 bases from V and 1 base from J, with 14 bases between.